The rows below give T cell receptor beta chains drawn from one sample of a study of T cell repertoires in cytomegalovirus infection. TCRdb reprocessed the reads via MiXCR and lists one record per CDR3 protein. Among hundreds of thousands of distinct CDR3 sequences listed, roughly 16% were seen once. Sequencing input: PBMCs. All receptors come from a human donor in good health (CMV status not recorded). Some clones in this sample may be carry-over from other donors' samples. Both conserved end residues are part of each CDR3.

v_call	cdr3_aa
TRBV25-1	CASSGWASNYGYTF
TRBV12-3/TRBV12-4	CASREGTSPADTQYF
TRBV7-9	CASSLPGPGEQFF
TRBV11-1	CASSKRGRLEAFF
TRBV5-1	CASSLEDETQYF
TRBV2	CASLQGSGNTIYF
TRBV4-2	CASSQGWTETNEKLFF
TRBV15	CATSQAAMNTEAFF
TRBV27	CASRWAGGNYGYTF
TRBV7-2	CASSPGPDKNIQYF
TRBV7-9	CASSLSSIGLVGYTF
TRBV4-2	CASSPTMGQGPHYGYTF
TRBV7-8	CASSVTRGSGTEAFF
TRBV15	CATSTSRIAGGSTDTQYF
TRBV7-2	CASSLVVGAHEQFF
TRBV29-1	CSVVPFQAGRNTEAFF
TRBV6-6	CASRPTNVPAQPQHF
TRBV7-9	CASSFGAAEEYF
TRBV7-2	CASSLVEARVWRFMNTEAFF
TRBV7-8	CASSLAGVNIQYF
TRBV6-1	CASSDRGVGTDTQYF
TRBV20-1	CSAISGGASYNEQFF
TRBV7-2	CASSSGVAILRDEQFF
TRBV7-2	CASSLVWTQTHNEQFF
TRBV7-3	CASSYSGGTGELFF
TRBV19	CASSIEVGSPGRELFF
TRBV7-9	CASSPERLAISTDTQYF
TRBV20-1	CSARDTGGPNTGELFF
TRBV6-2/TRBV6-3	CASSSPSMNTEAFF
TRBV7-2	CASSLRDTPFYGYTF
TRBV12-3/TRBV12-4	CASSLNGNTIYF
TRBV7-9	CASRRDYRAPGNTEAFF
TRBV18	CASSPPTSGGLREQFF